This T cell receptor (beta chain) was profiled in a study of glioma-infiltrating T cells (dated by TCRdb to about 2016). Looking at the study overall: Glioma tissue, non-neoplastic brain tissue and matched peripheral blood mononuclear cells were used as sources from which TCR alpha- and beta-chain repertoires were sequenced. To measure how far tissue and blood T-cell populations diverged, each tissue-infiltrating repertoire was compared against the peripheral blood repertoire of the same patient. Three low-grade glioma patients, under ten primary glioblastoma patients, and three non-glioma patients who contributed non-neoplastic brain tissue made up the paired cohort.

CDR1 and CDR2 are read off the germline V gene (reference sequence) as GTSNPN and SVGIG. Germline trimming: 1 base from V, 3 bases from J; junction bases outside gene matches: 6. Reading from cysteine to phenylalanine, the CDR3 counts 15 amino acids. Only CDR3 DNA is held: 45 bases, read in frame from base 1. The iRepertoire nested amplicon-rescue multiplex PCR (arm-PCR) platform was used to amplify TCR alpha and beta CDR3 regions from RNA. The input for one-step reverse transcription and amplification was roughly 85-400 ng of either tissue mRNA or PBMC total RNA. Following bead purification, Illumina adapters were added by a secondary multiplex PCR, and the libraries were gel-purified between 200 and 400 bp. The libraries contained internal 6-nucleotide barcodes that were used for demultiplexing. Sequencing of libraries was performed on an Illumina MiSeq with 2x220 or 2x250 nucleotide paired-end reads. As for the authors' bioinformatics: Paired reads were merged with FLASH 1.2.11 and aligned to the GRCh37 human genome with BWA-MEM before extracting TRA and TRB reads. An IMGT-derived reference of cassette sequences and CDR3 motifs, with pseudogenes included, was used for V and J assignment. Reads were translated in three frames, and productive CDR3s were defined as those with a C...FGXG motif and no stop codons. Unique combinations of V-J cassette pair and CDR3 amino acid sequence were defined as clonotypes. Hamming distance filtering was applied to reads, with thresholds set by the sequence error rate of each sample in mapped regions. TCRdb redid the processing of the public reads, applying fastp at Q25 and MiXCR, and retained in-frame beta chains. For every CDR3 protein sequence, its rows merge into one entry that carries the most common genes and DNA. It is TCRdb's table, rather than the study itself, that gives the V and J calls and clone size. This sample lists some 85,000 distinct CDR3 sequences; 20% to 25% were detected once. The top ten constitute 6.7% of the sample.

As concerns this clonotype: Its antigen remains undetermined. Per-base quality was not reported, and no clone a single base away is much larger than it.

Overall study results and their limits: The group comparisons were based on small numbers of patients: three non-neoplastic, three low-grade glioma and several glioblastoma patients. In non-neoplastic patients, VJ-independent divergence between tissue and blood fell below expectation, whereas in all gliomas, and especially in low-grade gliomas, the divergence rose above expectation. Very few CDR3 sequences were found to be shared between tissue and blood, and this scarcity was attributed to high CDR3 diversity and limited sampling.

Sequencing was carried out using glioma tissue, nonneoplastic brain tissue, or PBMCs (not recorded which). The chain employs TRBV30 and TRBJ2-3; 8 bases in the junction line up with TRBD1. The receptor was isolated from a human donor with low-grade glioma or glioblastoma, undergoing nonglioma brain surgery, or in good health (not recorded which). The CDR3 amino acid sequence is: CAWSETGVRTDTQYF. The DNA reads TGTGCCTGGAGTGAGACAGGGGTCCGGACAGATACGCAGTATTTT.